The 7 T cell receptor beta chains below all came from one sample that was sequenced in a study of PD-1 blockade in classical Hodgkin lymphoma. Brentuximab vedotin exposure varied, and every patient relapsed after autologous stem cell transplantation. Purified CD4+ T cells were obtained from thawed PBMCs through magnetic negative selection. Assay used: immunoSEQ multiplex PCR; TCRdb lists only in-frame clones, some missing. This sample has about 35,000 clones; more than 80% occur once, and the top ten carry 0.2% to 0.3%. The material was CD4+ T cells from blood, obtained at baseline. These receptors all stem from a human donor with classical Hodgkin lymphoma.

The genes are TRBV7-9 and TRBJ2-7, with 8 bases aligning to TRBD2. The V segment lost 6 bases and the J segment 2 bases; nucleotides outside the gene matches: 9. Germline-derived CDR1 and CDR2 are SEHNR and FQNEAQ (reference sequence). CDR3 length: 15 residues. CDR3 sequence (DNA): TGTGCCAGCAGTAGAGGCGGGACTAGTGCCTACGAGCAGTACTTC. This gives the protein CASSRGGTSAYEQYF. The entire variable domain, with the rest obtained from reference TRBV7-9 and TRBJ2-7, is as follows: DTGVSQNPRHKITKRGQNVTFRCDPISEHNRLYWYRQTLGQGPEFLTYFQNEAQLEKSRLLSDRFSAERPKGSFSTLEIQRTEQGDSAMYLCASSRGGTSAYEQYFGPGTRLTVT.

The rearrangement uses TRBV19 and TRBJ2-1, with D unresolved. Trimming pared 5 bases from V and 5 bases from J, leaving 13 bases between. Germline V gene sequence: CDR1 LNHDA, CDR2 SQIVND (reference sequence). The CDR3 contains 14 residues. CDR3 sequence reads: CASSAISLHNEQFF. In nucleotides, the CDR3 is TGTGCCAGTAGTGCGATTAGCCTACACAATGAGCAGTTCTTC. The entire variable domain, with the rest obtained from reference TRBV19 and TRBJ2-1, is as follows: DGGITQSPKYLFRKEGQNVTLSCEQNLNHDAMYWYRQDPGQGLRLIYYSQIVNDFQKGDIAEGYSVSREKKESFPLTVTSAQKNPTAFYLCASSAISLHNEQFFGPGTRLTVL.

CDR3: CASSLEDETQYF. The CDR3 DNA reads TGCGCCAGCAGCTTGGAGGATGAGACCCAGTACTTC. The gene calls are TRBV5-1 and TRBJ2-5, with D uncertain. Per the germline V gene, CDR1 is SGHRS and CDR2 is YFSETQ. Trimming left V 0 bases short and J 5 bases short, with 5 bases between. The length of the CDR3 is 12 residues.

A single count supports this clone. The V gene is TRBV6-5, the J gene TRBJ1-4; a weak D match, TRBD1 (6 bases). The CDR3 has 13 residues. The ends were cut back, 5 bases at V and 7 bases at J, with 11 bases in the middle. Germline V lookup: CDR1 MNHEY, CDR2 SVGAGI. The CDR3 loop is CASSRQVREKLFF. CDR3 in DNA: TGTGCCAGCAGTAGACAGGTCCGTGAAAAACTGTTTTTT.

V gene TRBV6-5 combines with J gene TRBJ2-2; no clear D gene. Germline CDR1 reads MNHEY; CDR2 reads SVGAGI. V was cut by 6 bases and J by 5 bases, with 7 bases left in between. The CDR3 runs 12 residues. Here the CDR3 DNA reads TGTGCCAGCAGGCCCCTTACCGGGGAGCTGTTTTTT. Its translation is CASRPLTGELFF.

V is TRBV4-2 and J is TRBJ2-7, with D possibly being TRBD2 (6 bases). The length of the CDR3 is 17 residues. Looked up from germline, CDR1 is LGHNA and CDR2 is YNFKEQ. The ends were cut back, 1 base at V and 6 bases at J, with 22 bases in the middle. CDR3 nucleotide sequence: TGTGCCAGCAGCCAAGGGGGCGGGGTGCCCCACCCGTTCGAGCAGTACTTC. This gives the protein CASSQGGGVPHPFEQYF.

As DNA, the CDR3 is TGCAGCGTTGAATGGGGTGAGACCCAGTACTTC. It is translated as CSVEWGETQYF. The rearrangement links TRBV29-1 to TRBJ2-5; D call uncertain. Trimming removed 2 bases at V and 5 bases at J, with 6 bases between. The CDR3 runs 11 residues. Germline V CDR1 and CDR2: SQVTM, ANQGSEA.